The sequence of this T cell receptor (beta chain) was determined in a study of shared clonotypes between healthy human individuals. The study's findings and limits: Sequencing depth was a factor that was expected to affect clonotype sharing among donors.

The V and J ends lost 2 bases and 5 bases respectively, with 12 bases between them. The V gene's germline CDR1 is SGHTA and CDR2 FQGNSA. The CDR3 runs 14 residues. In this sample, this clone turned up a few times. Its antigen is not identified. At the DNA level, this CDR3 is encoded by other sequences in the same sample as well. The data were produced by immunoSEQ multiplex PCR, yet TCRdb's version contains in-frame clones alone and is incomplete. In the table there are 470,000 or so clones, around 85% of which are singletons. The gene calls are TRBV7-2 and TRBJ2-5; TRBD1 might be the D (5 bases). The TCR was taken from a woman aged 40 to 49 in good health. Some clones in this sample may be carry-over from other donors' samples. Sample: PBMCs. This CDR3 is CASSLRQGSETQYF. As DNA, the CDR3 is TGTGCCAGCAGCTTAAGGCAGGGTAGCGAGACCCAGTACTTC.